This passage covers 23 T cell receptor beta chains from one sample sequenced in a study of cytomegalovirus exposure and HLA in healthy donors. 60 Vbeta and 13 Jbeta primers were used in PCR. Assay: immunoSEQ multiplex PCR; the TCRdb copy retains only in-frame clones and omits some. The table includes 75,000 to 90,000 clones, about 81% detected once. Input material: PBMCs. Receptors were obtained from a man aged 55 to 69 in good health and CMV-seronegative.

V and J are TRBV5-1 and TRBJ1-1; maybe TRBD1 (6 bases). V was cut by 1 base and J by 1 base, with 14 bases left in between. Looked up from germline, CDR1 is SGHRS and CDR2 is YFSETQ. This CDR3 region has 16 residues. The CDR3 sequence is CASSLRGGAKNTEAFF. The CDR3 DNA reads as TGCGCCAGCAGCTTGAGGGGGGGCGCAAAGAACACTGAAGCTTTCTTT. The full variable domain, completed using reference TRBV5-1 and TRBJ1-1, is KAGVTQTPRYLIKTRGQQVTLSCSPISGHRSVSWYQQTPGQGLQFLFEYFSETQRNKGNFPGRFSGRQFSNSRSEMNVSTLELGDSALYLCASSLRGGAKNTEAFFGQGTRLTVV.

This clone was detected only a few times. The chain has TRBV5-1 and TRBJ1-1; D gene ambiguous. Per the germline V gene, CDR1 is SGHRS and CDR2 is YFSETQ. The CDR3 covers 15 residues. Trimming removed 1 base at V and 5 bases at J, with 15 bases between. The CDR3 nucleotides are TGCGCCAGCAGCTTGAAGAGGGAAGTCGGGACTGAAGCTTTCTTT. Protein product: CASSLKREVGTEAFF.

J is TRBJ2-5 and V is TRBV29-1, with D tentatively TRBD2 (5 bases). Germline-derived CDR1 and CDR2 are SQVTM and ANQGSEA. The CDR3 is made up of 13 amino acids. V was trimmed by 4 bases and J by 4 bases, leaving 13 bases between them. CDR3 in DNA: TGCAGCGTTGGGCAGGTCGGAGGAGAGACCCAGTACTTC. Its translation is CSVGQVGGETQYF.

V is TRBV19 and J is TRBJ2-2, with 10 bases matching TRBD1. Germline assignment: CDR1 LNHDA and CDR2 SQIVND (reference sequence). This CDR3 is built from 15 residues. V trimming: 6 bases; J trimming: 3 bases; junction bases outside the gene matches: 4. The CDR3 bases are TGTGCCAGTAGCACCGGGACAGGGGACACCGGGGAGCTGTTTTTT. This codes for CASSTGTGDTGELFF.

This rearrangement joins TRBV6-5 to TRBJ2-7, with 9 bases lining up with TRBD1. Per germline, CDR1 MNHEY and CDR2 SVGAGI. This CDR3 spans 15 amino acids. The J segment lost 2 bases and the V segment lost 3 bases, leaving 5 bases of the junction unmatched. In DNA form, the CDR3 reads TGTGCCAGCAGTTATTCCGGGACAGGGCCCTACGAGCAGTACTTC. It encodes CASSYSGTGPYEQYF.

The V and J genes are TRBV5-1 and TRBJ2-5, with a weak D call TRBD1 (5 bases). The CDR3 is made up of 14 amino acids. The V end was cut by 2 bases, the J end by 1 base, with 9 bases between. The germline CDR1 and CDR2 sequences are SGHRS and YFSETQ. CDR3 sequence: CASSFSDSQETQYF. DNA of the CDR3: TGCGCCAGCAGCTTCTCCGACAGCCAAGAGACCCAGTACTTC. Filled out from reference TRBV5-1 and TRBJ2-5, the complete variable domain reads KAGVTQTPRYLIKTRGQQVTLSCSPISGHRSVSWYQQTPGQGLQFLFEYFSETQRNKGNFPGRFSGRQFSNSRSEMNVSTLELGDSALYLCASSFSDSQETQYFGPGTRLLVL.

This chain connects TRBV25-1 to TRBJ2-5, with TRBD1 identical over 7 bases. Gene TRBJ2-7 matches the end of the DNA better, so the J call may be wrong. CDR1 and CDR2 (germline): MGHDK, SYGVNS. This CDR3 spans 12 amino acids. CDR3 sequence (DNA): TGTGCCACCAGACAGGGTATGTACGAGCAGTACTTC. It is translated as CATRQGMYEQYF.

Written as DNA, the CDR3 is TGTGCCAGCAGCTTGGAAAAGACATCCTACGAGCAGTACTTC. It is translated as CASSLEKTSYEQYF. The V gene is TRBV5-4, the J gene TRBJ2-7; no clear D gene. Germline V gene data show CDR1 as SGHNT and CDR2 as YYREEE (reference sequence). V was cut by 0 bases and J by 1 base, with 8 bases left in between. The CDR3 is 14 amino acids. Complete variable domain (other parts from reference TRBV5-4 and TRBJ2-7): ETGVTQSPTHLIKTRGQQVTLRCSSQSGHNTVSWYQQALGQGPQFIFQYYREEENGRGNFPPRFSGLQFPNYSSELNVNALELDDSALYLCASSLEKTSYEQYFGPGTRLTVT.

The V and J genes are TRBV15 and TRBJ2-5, with D perhaps matching TRBD1 (5 bases). Germline CDR1 reads LNHNV; CDR2 reads YYDKDF (reference sequence). The CDR3 extends over 16 amino acids. V lost 3 bases and J 3 bases, leaving 17 bases between the germline ends. The CDR3, as DNA: TGTGCCACCAGCAGTCGCTTTGGGAAGGGGAAAGAGACCCAGTACTTC. Its translation is CATSSRFGKGKETQYF.

This clone was seen only once. V and J are TRBV19 and TRBJ1-1; TRBD1 matches 8 bases. This CDR3 is built from 16 residues. CDR1 and CDR2 (germline): LNHDA, SQIVND (reference sequence). Unmatched junction bases numbered 6, after V lost 2 bases and J lost 1 base. The CDR3 DNA is TGTGCCAGTAGTATACGGACAGGGCTTCGGAACACTGAAGCTTTCTTT. It translates to CASSIRTGLRNTEAFF.

V is TRBV9 and J is TRBJ2-1; D is uncertain. This CDR3 has 15 amino acids. The germline CDR1 and CDR2 sequences are SGDLS and YYNGEE. Trimming shortened V by 1 base and J by 2 bases, and 10 bases separated the two germline ends. The DNA of the CDR3 is TGTGCCAGCAGCGTATCGACTGTTGCCTACAATGAGCAGTTCTTC. It is translated as CASSVSTVAYNEQFF.

The chain is built from TRBV5-1 and TRBJ2-2; a weak D match, TRBD1 (5 bases). Trimming removed 3 bases from V and 5 bases from J, with 14 bases in between. The CDR3 has 15 residues. Germline assignment: CDR1 SGHRS and CDR2 YFSETQ. CDR3 loop: CASSSDTGWTGELFF. As DNA, the CDR3 is TGCGCCAGCAGCTCGGACACTGGCTGGACCGGGGAGCTGTTTTTT.

The chain combines TRBV4-1 with TRBJ1-2; D remains ambiguous. Germline V gives CDR1 MGHRA, CDR2 YSYEKL. V was trimmed by 2 bases and J by 4 bases, leaving 11 bases between them. The CDR3 length is 14 residues. The CDR3 here is CASSQTLATYGYTF. The CDR3 DNA is TGCGCCAGCAGCCAAACCCTAGCCACCTATGGCTACACCTTC.

CDR3 sequence reads: CASSQGNVGLTGPDTQYF. As DNA, the CDR3 is TGCGCCAGCAGCCAGGGGAACGTGGGACTCACTGGTCCAGATACGCAGTATTTT. V is TRBV4-1 and J is TRBJ2-3; D is possibly TRBD2 (6 bases). The CDR3 has 18 residues. Germline loops: CDR1 MGHRA, CDR2 YSYEKL. V was clipped by 3 bases and J by 4 bases, with 23 bases between them.

The chain uses TRBV10-3 and TRBJ1-6; no firm D call. Germline values: CDR1 ENHRY, CDR2 SYGVKD. The CDR3 loop spans 15 amino acids. Trimming took 3 bases from V and 5 from J, leaving 11 bases between them. CDR3 sequence (DNA): TGTGCCATCAGTGATATGGGAGTTCATAATTCACCCCTCCACTTT. Translation: CAISDMGVHNSPLHF.

Notes on this clone: The same CDR3 arises from other DNA sequences in this sample as well. The V and J genes are TRBV6-4 and TRBJ2-1; 9 bases line up with TRBD2. The trim removed 2 bases at V and 8 bases at J, leaving 4 bases unmatched. Germline V CDR1 and CDR2: MRHNA, SNTAGT. The CDR3 covers 14 residues. CDR3: CASSDAGGPDEQFF. CDR3 DNA: TGTGCCAGCAGTGACGCGGGGGGGCCTGATGAGCAGTTCTTC.

This rearrangement joins TRBV5-1 to TRBJ2-2; 13 bases align to TRBD2. J was trimmed by 3 bases and V by 3 bases; bases with no gene match: 2. CDR1 SGHRS and CDR2 YFSETQ come from the germline V gene. The CDR3 is made up of 16 amino acids. As DNA, the CDR3 is TGCGCCAGCAGCTGGGGGACTAGCGGGGACACCGGGGAGCTGTTTTTT. Protein product: CASSWGTSGDTGELFF.

This clone was seen only a few times. This chain links TRBV4-1 with TRBJ2-7; D may be TRBD1 (5 bases). The germline V and J ends were trimmed by 4 bases and 3 bases, with 16 bases remaining between them. The germline V gene has CDR1 MGHRA and CDR2 YSYEKL. This CDR3 spans 15 amino acids. CDR3 amino acids: CASSRVGPGIYEQYF. CDR3 in DNA: TGCGCCAGCAGCCGGGTTGGGCCAGGGATCTACGAGCAGTACTTC.

The chain uses TRBV18 and TRBJ2-5; D unresolved. Germline V gives CDR1 KGHSH, CDR2 LQKENI. The V gene lost 3 bases and the J gene lost 3 bases, with 8 bases spanning the gap. The CDR3 has 13 residues. CDR3 DNA: TGTGCCAGCTCACCGGGTCAGGAAGAGACCCAGTACTTC. Protein product: CASSPGQEETQYF.

Comment on this clone: A read error may account for a junction end that differs from germline. The rearrangement links TRBV28 to TRBJ2-1, with a possible D match to TRBD2 (5 bases). This CDR3 is 16 amino acids long. The germline V gene encodes CDR1 MDHEN and CDR2 SYDVKM. The CDR3 region is CASSLGGPLQSNQQFF. The CDR3 nucleotides read TGTGCCAGCAGTTTGGGCGGGCCCCTCCAGTCCAATCAGCAGTTCTTC.

J is TRBJ1-2 and V is TRBV15; TRBD1 is a possible D gene (6 bases). CDR1 is LNHNV, CDR2 YYDKDF, per germline (reference sequence). The CDR3 length is 15 residues. Trimming pared 0 bases from V and 4 bases from J, leaving 12 bases between. CDR3 amino acids: CATSRDRGAAYGYTF. The CDR3 bases are TGTGCCACCAGCAGAGATCGGGGGGCCGCCTATGGCTACACCTTC.

The rearrangement joins TRBV12-5 to TRBJ1-3; 7 positions match TRBD1. Germline CDR1 is LGHNT and CDR2 is FRNRAP. This CDR3 is built from 13 residues. CDR3 protein: CACKGAFGNTIYF. CDR3 coding DNA: TGTGCATGCAAGGGGGCCTTTGGAAACACCATATATTTT.

Concerning this clone: Relative to the germline gene, one junction end is altered; a read error may explain this. This chain links TRBV5-6 with TRBJ2-5; 8 nucleotides agree with TRBD2. The CDR3 contains 14 residues. Germline values: CDR1 SGHDT, CDR2 YYEEEE. The CDR3 loop is CASSFPTLGLVLDF. DNA of the CDR3: TGTGCCAGCAGCTTCCCCACATTGGGACTAGTGTTGGACTTC.